Each of the 28 T cell receptor beta chains below was sequenced from the same sample in a study of T cell responses to AZD1222 COVID-19 vaccine. Sequencing was performed with immunoSEQ multiplex PCR; in TCRdb, only in-frame clones are kept and a portion is missing. Here the sample spans 100,000 or so clones, roughly 90% being singletons. The source material was peripheral blood, sampled on day 0 of AZD1222 vaccination. The source of these receptors is an adult in good health.

The CDR3 spells CASSLASGDTQYF. The CDR3 nucleotides read TGTGCCAGCAGCTTAGCCTCCGGGGATACGCAGTATTTT. V and J are TRBV11-3 and TRBJ2-3; D uncertain. The CDR3 runs 13 residues. Germline V gene sequence: CDR1 SGHNT, CDR2 YENEEA. V shed 1 base and J shed 6 bases, with 8 bases lying between them.

This chain uses TRBV29-1 with TRBJ2-7; no definite D call. CDR1 is SQVTM and CDR2 is ANQGSEA in the germline V gene. Trimming shortened V by 6 bases and J by 2 bases, and 17 bases separated the two germline ends. The CDR3 covers 14 residues. CDR3 in DNA: TGCAGCGTGGCGCGAGAGGCGGCTACCTACGAGCAGTACTTC. Translated: CSVAREAATYEQYF.

This chain uses TRBV5-1 with TRBJ1-6, with a possible D match to TRBD1 (5 bases). The V end was cut by 7 bases, the J end by 7 bases, with 15 bases between. The CDR3 runs to 14 residues. Germline V gene sequence: CDR1 SGHRS, CDR2 YFSETQ. The CDR3 DNA is TGCGCCAGCTGCGCCGGGGGGGTAAATTCACCCCTCCACTTT. Translation gives CASCAGGVNSPLHF.

This rearrangement joins TRBV7-2 to TRBJ1-3; the D gene is possibly TRBD1 (6 bases). Trimming left V 5 bases short and J 4 bases short, with 15 bases between. From germline, CDR1 is SGHTA and CDR2 FQGNSA. CDR3 length equals 15 residues. The CDR3: CASSPDRSAGNTIYF. CDR3 DNA: TGTGCCAGCAGCCCAGACAGGAGCGCCGGAAACACCATATATTTT.

CDR3 loop: CASSQGLRVGGLFF. DNA for the CDR3: TGTGCCAGCAGCCAAGGGCTCAGGGTGGGAGGTCTGTTTTTT. The chain carries TRBV4-2 and TRBJ1-4; a weak D match, TRBD1 (5 bases). Trimming pared 1 base from V and 14 bases from J, leaving 17 bases between. This CDR3 has 14 residues. Germline V lookup: CDR1 LGHNA, CDR2 YNFKEQ.

V usage is TRBV1 and J usage is TRBJ2-3; the D call in the table, TRBD1, was not verified against the DNA. TRBV1 is a recognized pseudogene. CDR3 length equals 18 residues. The DNA for the CDR3 is TGCACCAGCAGCCAAGAATGGCCAGGGGCTCTTCACACAGATACGCAGTATTTT. As protein: CTSSQEWPGALHTDTQYF.

This clone was found once. The CDR3 DNA is TGCAGTGCTAGTTCGGGGGAGGCCAGCGAGCAGTACTTC. This gives the protein CSASSGEASEQYF. The genes are TRBV20-1 and TRBJ2-7; weak D call: TRBD2 (6 bases). V was pared by 3 bases and J by 6 bases, with 15 bases between. The CDR3 is made up of 13 amino acids. In germline, CDR1 is DFQATT, CDR2 SNEGSKA (reference sequence).

This chain connects TRBV29-1 to TRBJ1-2; 9 bases are a match to TRBD1. Germline V gene lookup returns CDR1 SQVTM and CDR2 ANQGSEA. V gave up 3 bases and J gave up 7 bases; unmatched junction bases: 6. The CDR3 consists of 13 residues. This CDR3 reads CSVEGQGETGYTF. CDR3 DNA: TGCAGCGTTGAGGGACAGGGAGAGACTGGCTACACCTTC. Full variable domain (remainder filled in from reference TRBV29-1 and TRBJ1-2): SAVISQKPSRDICQRGTSLTIQCQVDSQVTMMFWYRQQPGQSLTLIATANQGSEATYESGFVIDKFPISRPNLTFSTLTVSNMSPEDSSIYLCSVEGQGETGYTFGSGTRLTVV.

The V and J genes are TRBV18 and TRBJ1-2; 11 positions agree with TRBD1. Germline loops: CDR1 KGHSH, CDR2 LQKENI. With 4 bases clipped from V and 0 bases from J, the junction kept 7 bases outside the gene matches. The CDR3 is made up of 17 amino acids. DNA of the CDR3: TGTGCCAGCTCACGAGGGACAGGGGGTCTGACTAACTATGGCTACACCTTC. Translating it yields CASSRGTGGLTNYGYTF.

Only one count was recorded for this clone. The rearrangement joins TRBV4-2 to TRBJ1-2; D unclear. CDR1 and CDR2 (germline): LGHNA, YNFKEQ. This CDR3 spans 15 amino acids. Trimming removed 1 base at V and 0 bases at J, with 9 bases between. Written as DNA, the CDR3 is TGTGCCAGCAGCCAAGCCCACGGTGCTAACTATGGCTACACCTTC. Translating it yields CASSQAHGANYGYTF.

The V gene is TRBV4-3, the J gene TRBJ1-4; D is undetermined. Trimming shortened V by 0 bases and J by 2 bases, and 7 bases separated the two germline ends. This CDR3 is 15 amino acids long. Germline assignment: CDR1 LGHNA and CDR2 YSLEER. The CDR3 bases are TGCGCCAGCAGCCAAGATGCCAATACTAATGAAAAACTGTTTTTT. It codes for CASSQDANTNEKLFF.

This clone was recorded only once. The chain couples TRBV3-1 (or the pseudogene TRBV3-2) to TRBJ1-1; D unresolved. CDR1 is LGHDT and CDR2 is YNNKEL in the germline V gene (reference sequence). Trimming shortened V by 6 bases and J by 6 bases, and 8 bases separated the two germline ends. This CDR3 is 11 amino acids long. The CDR3 spells CASRGGSEAFF. The CDR3 region has the DNA TGTGCCAGCAGGGGTGGTTCTGAAGCTTTCTTT.

The rearrangement links TRBV2 to TRBJ1-2, with 8 nucleotides matching TRBD1. The junction had 3 bases not matched to a gene; V was cut back by 1 base and J by 5 bases. The CDR3 runs to 14 residues. Per the germline V gene, CDR1 is SNHLY and CDR2 is FYNNEI. The CDR3 DNA is TGTGCCAGCAGTGAAGTAGGACAGGGATATGGCTACACCTTC. Amino acid sequence: CASSEVGQGYGYTF.

The genes are TRBV6-1 and TRBJ1-2, with 8 bases identical to TRBD1. V dropped 2 bases and J dropped 4; count of bases not matched to a gene: 6. The germline V gene encodes CDR1 MNHNS and CDR2 SASEGT. This CDR3 is built from 15 residues. The CDR3 DNA is TGTGCCAGCAGTGAATTATTAGGGACAGGCTATGGCTACACCTTC. Protein: CASSELLGTGYGYTF.

The chain uses TRBV2 and TRBJ2-7; 13 nucleotides line up with TRBD2. This CDR3 comprises 16 residues. Losses at the gene ends were 7 bases for V and 0 bases for J; bases not matched to a gene: 6. The germline gives CDR1 SNHLY, CDR2 FYNNEI. Written as DNA, the CDR3 is TGTGCCAGCATCGGGACTAGCGGGGTAAGCTCCTACGAGCAGTACTTC. As protein: CASIGTSGVSSYEQYF. The full variable domain, rest sourced from reference TRBV2 and TRBJ2-7, is EPEVTQTPSHQVTQMGQEVILRCVPISNHLYFYWYRQILGQKVEFLVSFYNNEISEKSEIFDDQFSVERPDGSNFTLKIRSTKLEDSAMYFCASIGTSGVSSYEQYFGPGTRLTVT.

The V gene is TRBV4-3, the J gene TRBJ1-1, with D possibly matching TRBD1 (5 bases). CDR1 and CDR2 (germline): LGHNA, YSLEER. V lost 1 base to trimming and J lost 6 bases, with 15 bases between them. The CDR3 is made up of 15 amino acids. The CDR3 region is CASSQGGRRVAEAFF. DNA for the CDR3: TGCGCCAGCAGCCAAGGGGGACGCCGAGTCGCTGAAGCTTTCTTT.

The V call is TRBV12-3 or TRBV12-4, the J call TRBJ2-2; 7 nucleotides agree with TRBD1. This CDR3 region has 13 residues. Unmatched junction bases numbered 6, after V lost 10 bases and J lost 4 bases. The CDR3: CANRGQSTGELFF. The CDR3 DNA is TGTGCCAACAGGGGACAGTCCACCGGGGAGCTGTTTTTT.

The chain combines TRBV5-4 with TRBJ2-7; TRBD1 is a possible D gene (5 bases). V was cut by 0 bases and J by 0 bases, with 10 bases left in between. Germline V lookup: CDR1 SGHNT, CDR2 YYREEE (reference sequence). This CDR3 comprises 15 residues. The chain's CDR3 is CASSLVGRDSYEQYF. DNA of the CDR3: TGTGCCAGCAGCTTGGTTGGCAGGGACTCCTACGAGCAGTACTTC.

The chain links TRBV6-2 or TRBV6-3 to TRBJ1-6; D is perhaps TRBD1 (6 bases). V was shortened by 0 bases and J by 9 bases, with 15 bases between the two germline ends. The CDR3 runs 16 residues. In germline, CDR1 is MNHEY, CDR2 SVGEGT. The CDR3 sequence is CASSYSPGQGPSPLHF. CDR3 coding DNA: TGTGCCAGCAGTTACTCACCGGGACAAGGGCCTTCACCCCTCCACTTT.

The V and J genes are TRBV6-5 and TRBJ1-2; 8 nucleotides align to TRBD1. Looked up from germline, CDR1 is MNHEY and CDR2 is SVGAGI. CDR3 length equals 14 residues. V dropped 6 bases and J dropped 6; count of bases not matched to a gene: 9. The CDR3 bases are TGTGCCAGCAGGGACACAGGGGGTGTTCATGGCTACACCTTC. It is translated as CASRDTGGVHGYTF.

The chain has TRBV5-1 and TRBJ2-7; D is possibly TRBD1 (6 bases). The germline V and J ends were trimmed by 0 bases and 5 bases, with 12 bases remaining between them. Germline V lookup: CDR1 SGHRS, CDR2 YFSETQ. CDR3 size: 14 residues. DNA of the CDR3: TGCGCCAGCAGCTTGGGCCAGGGGAGCGACGAGCAGTACTTC. Its translation: CASSLGQGSDEQYF.

The chain is built from TRBV2 and TRBJ2-7; 7 bases are shared with TRBD1. This CDR3 is 14 amino acids long. The trim removed 7 bases at V and 2 bases at J, leaving 8 bases unmatched. Germline V CDR1 and CDR2: SNHLY, FYNNEI. The CDR3 loop reads CASNSGTATYEQYF. The CDR3 region has the DNA TGTGCCAGCAATTCCGGGACAGCAACCTACGAGCAGTACTTC.

V and J are TRBV28 and TRBJ1-4; the D gene is possibly TRBD1 (5 bases). The germline CDR1 and CDR2 sequences are MDHEN and SYDVKM. The length of the CDR3 is 14 residues. The V and J ends lost 7 bases and 3 bases respectively, with 12 bases between them. Here the CDR3 reads CASITGRSNEKLFF. The CDR3 region has the DNA TGTGCCAGCATTACGGGACGGTCTAATGAAAAACTGTTTTTT.

V gene TRBV15 combines with J gene TRBJ2-1; D might be TRBD2 (6 bases). The CDR3 covers 14 residues. The V gene lost 7 bases and the J gene lost 6 bases, with 16 bases spanning the gap. Germline values: CDR1 LNHNV, CDR2 YYDKDF (reference sequence). The CDR3 is CATKGGDGSNEQFF. CDR3 bases: TGTGCCACCAAGGGCGGGGATGGGTCCAATGAGCAGTTCTTC.

This chain connects TRBV11-2 to TRBJ1-1; 7 bases line up with TRBD1. After removal of 5 bases from V and 1 base from J, the junction contained 7 bases not matched to a gene. Germline assignment: CDR1 SGHAT and CDR2 FQNNGV. The CDR3 sequence is 15 residues long. This CDR3 is CASSPRTGRNTEAFF. CDR3 DNA: TGTGCCAGCAGCCCCCGGACAGGCCGGAACACTGAAGCTTTCTTT.

This clone came up a few times. The chain combines TRBV18 with TRBJ2-7, with TRBD2 matching over 11 bases. The trim removed 3 bases at V and 5 bases at J, leaving 9 bases unmatched. This CDR3 is 16 amino acids long. Germline CDR1 is KGHSH and CDR2 is LQKENI. In DNA form, the CDR3 reads TGTGCCAGCTCACCGACTAGCGGGAACTCCCGCCACGAGCAGTACTTC. Protein product: CASSPTSGNSRHEQYF.

This sequence joins TRBV5-4 and TRBJ1-1; a weak D match, TRBD1 (5 bases). Germline V gene data show CDR1 as SGHNT and CDR2 as YYREEE (reference sequence). Trimming removed 5 bases at V and 2 bases at J, with 19 bases between. The CDR3 extends over 16 amino acids. The CDR3 reads CASRAPRVGLNTEAFF. The CDR3 DNA reads as TGTGCCAGCAGGGCTCCCAGGGTAGGCCTAAACACTGAAGCTTTCTTT.

V and J are TRBV11-1 and TRBJ2-1; 7 bases match TRBD1. Germline CDR1 reads SGHAT; CDR2 reads FQDESV (reference sequence). The CDR3 covers 15 residues. V gave up 3 bases and J gave up 6 bases; unmatched junction bases: 8. This CDR3 reads CASSFTGAGSNEQFF. CDR3 DNA sequence: TGTGCCAGCAGCTTTACAGGGGCGGGTAGCAATGAGCAGTTCTTC.